The TCR beta chain under discussion was sequenced for a study of CD8+CD57+ T cells in acquired aplastic anemia. Across the whole study: Yields of DNA that came from sorted CD4+ and CD8+ cells averaged roughly 3.3 ug.

Flow cytometry had shown expanded CD8+CD57+ cells in the patients chosen for sequencing. Acquired aplastic anemia of severe grade affected all patients. Germline V gene sequence: CDR1 LNHNV, CDR2 YYDKDF (reference sequence). The CDR3 spans 18 residues. Trimming removed 3 bases from V and 0 bases from J, with 18 bases in between. This clonotype came up once. The target antigen is unknown. Notes on the study in general: Overlapping CD8+ CDR3 repertoires of patients and controls contained twenty-nine shared sequences. Controls and patients did not differ significantly in CD8+ Simpson's diversity.

Genomic DNA served as template for TCR beta VDJ and CDR3 profiling. One entry per CDR3 protein results from TCRdb running MiXCR on the reads. The sample contains hundreds of thousands of distinct CDR3 sequences, over 25% of which appear only once. The gene calls are TRBV15 and TRBJ1-3, with D perhaps TRBD1 (6 bases). Sequenced input: sorted CD4+, CD8+, or CD8+CD57+ T cells (not recorded which) from PBMCs. The receptor was isolated from a human donor with aplastic anemia. The CDR3 loop reads CATSSLEGQRSSGNTIYF. CDR3 in DNA: TGTGCCACCAGCAGCTTGGAAGGACAGAGGAGCTCTGGAAACACCATATATTTT.